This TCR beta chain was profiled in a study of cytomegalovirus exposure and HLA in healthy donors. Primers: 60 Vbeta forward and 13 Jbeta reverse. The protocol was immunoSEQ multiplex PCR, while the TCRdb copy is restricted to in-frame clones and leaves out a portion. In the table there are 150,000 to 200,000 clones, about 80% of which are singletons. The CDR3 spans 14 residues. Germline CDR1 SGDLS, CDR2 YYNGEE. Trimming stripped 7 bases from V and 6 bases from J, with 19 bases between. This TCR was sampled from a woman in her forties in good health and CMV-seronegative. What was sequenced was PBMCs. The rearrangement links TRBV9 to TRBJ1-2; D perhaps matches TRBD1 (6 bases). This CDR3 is CASRGQGKRDGYTF. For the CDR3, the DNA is TGTGCCAGCCGCGGCCAGGGGAAAAGAGATGGCTACACCTTC.